This record concerns one T cell receptor (beta chain) sequence. The antigen is not known. CDR1 SGHAT and CDR2 FQNNGV come from the germline V gene. This CDR3 contains 17 residues. The ends lost 6 bases at V and 5 bases at J; junction bases unmatched: 15. The sample originates from a study of shared clonotypes between healthy human individuals. Study observations and caveats: The study generally estimated greater richness for naive than memory subsets.

Profiling relied on immunoSEQ multiplex PCR, and the TCRdb table lists in-frame clones only, not all of them. The sample includes over a million clones, around 98% seen only once; the top ten take about 0.45%. This chain uses TRBV11-2 with TRBJ1-4; 7 bases are shared with TRBD1. The sequenced sample consisted of naive CD4+ T cells sorted from blood. The subset is: CD45RA+ positively selected. The receptor comes from a man aged 30 to 45 in good health. The chain's CDR3 is CASRPIGGGRRNEKLFF. DNA for the CDR3: TGTGCCAGCAGACCTATCGGAGGGGGCCGGAGAAATGAAAAACTGTTTTTT. The complete variable domain, with remaining parts taken from reference TRBV11-2 and TRBJ1-4, reads EAGVAQSPRYKIIEKRQSVAFWCNPISGHATLYWYQQILGQGPKLLIQFQNNGVVDDSQLPKDRFSAERLKGVDSTLKIQPAKLEDSAVYLCASRPIGGGRRNEKLFFGSGTQLSVL.